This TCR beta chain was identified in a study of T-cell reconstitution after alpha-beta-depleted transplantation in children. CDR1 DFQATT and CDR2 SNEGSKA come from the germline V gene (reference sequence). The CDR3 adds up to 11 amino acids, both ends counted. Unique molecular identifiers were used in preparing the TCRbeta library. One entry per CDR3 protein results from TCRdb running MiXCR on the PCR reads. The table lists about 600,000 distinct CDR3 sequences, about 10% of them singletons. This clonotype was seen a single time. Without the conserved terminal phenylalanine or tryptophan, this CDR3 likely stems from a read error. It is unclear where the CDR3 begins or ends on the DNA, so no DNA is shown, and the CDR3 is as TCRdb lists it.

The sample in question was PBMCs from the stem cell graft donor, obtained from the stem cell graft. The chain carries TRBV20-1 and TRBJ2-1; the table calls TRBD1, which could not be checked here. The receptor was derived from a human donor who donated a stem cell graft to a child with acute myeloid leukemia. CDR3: CSARDMSLGSL.